The 25 T cell receptor beta chains below were found in one sample sequenced in a study of blood T cell repertoires in COVID-19. Generated by immunoSEQ multiplex PCR, the TCRdb table keeps only in-frame clones and is missing some. The top ten clones hold 9.5% to 10% of a sample with 80,000 or so clones, roughly 80% of them seen once. The specimen sequenced was peripheral blood. These receptors were obtained from a human donor in a cohort sampled during active COVID-19.

V usage is TRBV13 and J usage is TRBJ2-6, with D tentatively TRBD1 (6 bases). The CDR3 spans 16 residues. CDR1 is PRHDT and CDR2 is FYEKMQ in the germline V gene (reference sequence). Trimming removed 4 bases at V and 2 bases at J, with 12 bases between. The CDR3 DNA is TGTGCCAGCAGCTCTTACAGGGAAGCTGGGGCCAACGTCCTGACTTTC. It specifies CASSSYREAGANVLTF.

V gene TRBV11-3 combines with J gene TRBJ2-7, with D perhaps matching TRBD1 (6 bases). This CDR3 comprises 15 residues. Germline V gives CDR1 SGHNT, CDR2 YENEEA. Trimming stripped 3 bases from V and 0 bases from J, with 12 bases between. The CDR3 is CASSFNRVSSYEQYF. The CDR3 region has the DNA TGTGCCAGCAGCTTTAACAGGGTTAGCTCCTACGAGCAGTACTTC.

To note about this clone: Sequence at one end of the junction differs from germline and may be a read error. The chain is built from TRBV2 and TRBJ1-2, with D possibly matching TRBD1 (6 bases). The CDR3 is 13 residues long. The V gene's germline CDR1 is SNHLY and CDR2 FYNNEI. CDR3 nucleotides: TGTGCCACCAACAGGGCCTATGAGGTGGTTTTGGCCTTC. It specifies CATNRAYEVVLAF.

The chain employs TRBV30 and TRBJ2-2; 10 nucleotides agree with TRBD1. CDR1 is GTSNPN and CDR2 is SVGIG in the germline V gene (reference sequence). After removal of 2 bases from V and 3 bases from J, the junction contained 6 bases not matched to a gene. This CDR3 contains 16 residues. The CDR3 DNA is TGTGCCTGGAGTACGACAGGGGGCTGGGACACCGGGGAGCTGTTTTTT. Protein product: CAWSTTGGWDTGELFF. Looking up the rest from reference TRBV30 and TRBJ2-2 gives the full variable domain: SQTIHQWPATLVQPVGSPLSLECTVEGTSNPNLYWYRQAAGRGLQLLFYSVGIGQISSEVPQNLSASRPQDRQFILSSKKLLLSDSGFYLCAWSTTGGWDTGELFFGEGSRLTVL.

Here the CDR3 DNA reads TGTGCCAGCAGCCCCGGGACAGGGGTCCACTACGAGCAGTACTTC. This codes for CASSPGTGVHYEQYF. The V gene is TRBV3-1 (or the pseudogene TRBV3-2), the J gene TRBJ2-7, with TRBD1 identical over 10 bases. The CDR3 sequence is 15 residues long. The germline CDR1 and CDR2 sequences are LGHDT and YNNKEL (reference sequence). J gave up 3 bases and V 4 bases, and 6 bases lay outside the gene matches.

The V and J genes are TRBV5-1 and TRBJ2-1; 12 bases agree with TRBD2. Germline V gene sequence: CDR1 SGHRS, CDR2 YFSETQ. Trimming cost V 5 bases and J 7 bases; bases outside gene matches: 10. This CDR3 region has 16 residues. The CDR3: CASRASGGAGENEQFF. DNA of the CDR3: TGCGCCAGCAGGGCTAGCGGGGGGGCCGGTGAAAATGAGCAGTTCTTC.

The chain employs TRBV2 and TRBJ2-7, with 8 bases fitting TRBD1. Germline assignment: CDR1 SNHLY and CDR2 FYNNEI. The CDR3 is 16 residues long. V lost 8 bases, J lost 1 base, and 13 bases stayed unmatched. CDR3 loop: CASSPWGTGLSYEQYF. CDR3 nucleotide sequence: TGTGCCAGCTCGCCATGGGGGACAGGTCTTTCCTACGAGCAGTACTTC.

The J gene is TRBJ1-2, the V gene TRBV5-1; D not certain. CDR3 length: 14 residues. V was shortened by 3 bases and J by 0 bases, with 9 bases between the two germline ends. Per the germline V gene, CDR1 is SGHRS and CDR2 is YFSETQ. CDR3 coding DNA: TGCGCCAGCAGCTCGGAGCCCACTAACTATGGCTACACCTTC. Translated, it gives CASSSEPTNYGYTF.

The genes are TRBV7-8 and TRBJ2-3; TRBD2 is a possible D gene (5 bases). CDR3 length: 13 residues. Germline V gene lookup returns CDR1 SGHVS and CDR2 FQNEAQ. Trimming pared 4 bases from V and 2 bases from J, leaving 7 bases between. The CDR3 here is CASSSGITDTQYF. The DNA of the CDR3 is TGTGCCAGCAGCTCGGGGATCACAGATACGCAGTATTTT.

V gene TRBV7-8 combines with J gene TRBJ2-3; no firm D call. The germline gives CDR1 SGHVS, CDR2 FQNEAQ. The CDR3 spans 15 residues. The V gene lost 3 bases and the J gene lost 1 base, with 11 bases spanning the gap. CDR3 amino acids: CASSLALSRTDTQYF. The CDR3 coding sequence is TGTGCCAGCAGCTTGGCCCTTTCGCGCACAGATACGCAGTATTTT.

This rearrangement joins TRBV5-1 to TRBJ1-2; the D is unclear. Germline loops: CDR1 SGHRS, CDR2 YFSETQ. The CDR3 is 15 residues long. V was shortened by 0 bases and J by 0 bases, with 9 bases between the two germline ends. CDR3 bases: TGCGCCAGCAGCTTGGGGGCGACCGCTAACTATGGCTACACCTTC. Protein: CASSLGATANYGYTF. Drawing the rest from reference TRBV5-1 and TRBJ1-2, the complete variable domain is KAGVTQTPRYLIKTRGQQVTLSCSPISGHRSVSWYQQTPGQGLQFLFEYFSETQRNKGNFPGRFSGRQFSNSRSEMNVSTLELGDSALYLCASSLGATANYGYTFGSGTRLTVV.

The chain has TRBV6-2 or TRBV6-3 and TRBJ1-2, with D perhaps matching TRBD1 (5 bases). Germline V gene data show CDR1 as MNHEY and CDR2 as SVGEGT. The ends were cut back, 2 bases at V and 5 bases at J, with 15 bases in the middle. The CDR3 loop spans 15 amino acids. CDR3 in amino acids: CASSYLRAGIYGYTF. CDR3 nucleotides: TGTGCCAGCAGTTACCTCCGTGCAGGGATTTATGGCTACACCTTC.

V is TRBV6-6 and J is TRBJ1-2; 8 nucleotides match TRBD1. Trimming took 5 bases from V and 7 from J; bases not matched to a gene: 9. The CDR3 covers 14 residues. Germline V gene sequence: CDR1 MNHNY, CDR2 SVGAGI (reference sequence). CDR3 nucleotides: TGTGCCAGCAGTGGTGACAGGGGTCCTTTTGGCTACACCTTC. Translating gives CASSGDRGPFGYTF.

The chain carries TRBV5-8 and TRBJ1-6, with 7 bases that match TRBD1. The CDR3 is made up of 17 amino acids. Germline V CDR1 and CDR2: SGHTS, YDEGEE. The J segment lost 4 bases and the V segment lost 1 base, leaving 8 bases of the junction unmatched. The CDR3 DNA reads as TGTGCCAGCAGCTTGAGGGACAGCCCTGCTTATAATTCACCCCTCCACTTT. Translation gives CASSLRDSPAYNSPLHF.

The J gene is TRBJ1-4, the V gene TRBV7-9; 7 positions match TRBD1. Germline trimming cut 5 bases from V and 1 base from J; bases unmatched to any gene: 7. This CDR3 is built from 16 residues. The germline CDR1 and CDR2 sequences are SEHNR and FQNEAQ (reference sequence). Written as DNA, the CDR3 is TGTGCCAGCAGCCAACAGGGGAGAGGAACTAATGAAAAACTGTTTTTT. Residues: CASSQQGRGTNEKLFF. The full variable domain, its missing parts supplied by reference TRBV7-9 and TRBJ1-4, is DTGVSQNPRHKITKRGQNVTFRCDPISEHNRLYWYRQTLGQGPEFLTYFQNEAQLEKSRLLSDRFSAERPKGSFSTLEIQRTEQGDSAMYLCASSQQGRGTNEKLFFGSGTQLSVL.

V and J are TRBV6-5 and TRBJ2-7, with 8 positions matching TRBD1. The CDR3 is 14 amino acids. V lost 6 bases to trimming and J lost 5 bases; unmatched junction nucleotides: 9. Germline CDR1 reads MNHEY; CDR2 reads SVGAGI. The DNA of the CDR3 is TGTGCCAGCAGCCAAGACAGGGGCGAGGACGAGCAGTACTTC. This sequence encodes CASSQDRGEDEQYF.

J is TRBJ2-6 and V is TRBV29-1; D unclear. Germline V gene data show CDR1 as SQVTM and CDR2 as ANQGSEA. This CDR3 comprises 13 residues. Trimming removed 4 bases from V and 0 bases from J, with 4 bases in between. The CDR3 coding sequence is TGCAGCGTTGGGGCCTCTGGGGCCAACGTCCTGACTTTC. As protein: CSVGASGANVLTF.

This clone was found once. The CDR3 DNA reads TGTGCCAGCAGTCCCATTGGACAGGGGGAAGCTGGAAACACCATATATTTT. It is translated as CASSPIGQGEAGNTIYF. The rearrangement links TRBV6-6 to TRBJ1-3; 10 bases line up with TRBD1. J was trimmed by 2 bases and V by 5 bases; bases with no gene match: 9. This CDR3 has 17 residues. Germline V lookup: CDR1 MNHNY, CDR2 SVGAGI (reference sequence).

The chain carries TRBV7-2 and TRBJ1-1, with 8 positions matching TRBD1. Germline V gene data show CDR1 as SGHTA and CDR2 as FQGNSA. The CDR3 sequence is 14 residues long. Trimming at V came to 3 bases and at J to 3 bases, leaving 3 bases not matched to a gene. The CDR3 DNA is TGTGCCAGCAGCTTCCAGGGGGCTTACACTGAAGCTTTCTTT. Its translation is CASSFQGAYTEAFF.

This clone has just a few counts. The chain uses TRBV7-9 and TRBJ2-2; no firm D call. Per the germline V gene, CDR1 is SEHNR and CDR2 is FQNEAQ (reference sequence). The CDR3 has 14 residues. Trimming removed 3 bases at V and 1 base at J, with 6 bases between. The CDR3 loop reads CASSFNRNTGELFF. In DNA, the CDR3 is TGTGCCAGCAGCTTTAATAGGAACACCGGGGAGCTGTTTTTT.

The V and J genes are TRBV5-1 and TRBJ2-7; 12 bases align to TRBD2. The germline gives CDR1 SGHRS, CDR2 YFSETQ. The CDR3 consists of 17 residues. V shed 0 bases and J 2 bases; nucleotides not matched to a gene: 6. The CDR3 region is CASSLVPTSGGTYEQYF. The CDR3 DNA reads TGCGCCAGCAGCTTGGTCCCGACTAGCGGGGGAACCTACGAGCAGTACTTC.

The rearrangement joins TRBV3-1 (or the pseudogene TRBV3-2) to TRBJ2-5, with D possibly TRBD2 on 6 matching bases. There are 15 residues in the CDR3. CDR1 is LGHDT, CDR2 YNNKEL, per germline (reference sequence). V was shortened by 1 base and J by 2 bases, with 11 bases between the two germline ends. CDR3 residues: CASSQVLRGQETQYF. For the CDR3, the DNA is TGTGCCAGCAGCCAAGTTCTCCGGGGGCAAGAGACCCAGTACTTC.

This chain uses TRBV30 with TRBJ1-2, with D possibly TRBD1 on 6 matching bases. The germline V gene encodes CDR1 GTSNPN and CDR2 SVGIG (reference sequence). There are 13 residues in the CDR3. Between the trimmed V and J ends, which lost 0 bases and 8 bases, there was a span of 13 bases. The chain's CDR3 is CAWSVGRGRGYTF. Here the CDR3 DNA reads TGTGCCTGGAGTGTTGGCAGGGGAAGGGGCTACACCTTC.

The V call is TRBV19, the J call TRBJ2-2, with D possibly TRBD2 on 5 matching bases. With 5 bases removed from V and 4 bases from J, the gap between germline ends came to 11 bases. Germline V lookup: CDR1 LNHDA, CDR2 SQIVND (reference sequence). There are 14 residues in the CDR3. The CDR3 spells CASSPLGSTGELFF. The CDR3 nucleotides are TGTGCCAGTAGTCCATTGGGGAGCACCGGGGAGCTGTTTTTT.

V is TRBV5-8 and J is TRBJ1-6; 8 positions match TRBD1. The CDR3 consists of 14 residues. Germline-derived CDR1 and CDR2 are SGHTS and YDEGEE. V dropped 5 bases and J dropped 9; count of bases not matched to a gene: 7. CDR3 nucleotides: TGTGCCAGCAGATCTTCAGGGGGCGCTTCACCCCTCCACTTT. Translated: CASRSSGGASPLHF.